These 5 T cell receptor beta chains were all obtained from the same sample, sequenced in a study of T cell repertoires in ileal Crohn's disease. Time point described: neoterminal ileum biopsy at postoperative endoscopy, about 6 months after surgery. Using immunoSEQ multiplex PCR, the repertoire was profiled, and TCRdb retains in-frame clones only, with some absent. The sample shows 4,000 or so clones, about 85% of them seen only once. The sample was ileal tissue. The receptors here all came from an adult with Crohn's disease.

The sample holds a few counts of this clone. The chain has TRBV9 and TRBJ2-5; 14 positions agree with TRBD2. V lost 0 bases, J lost 5 bases, and 3 bases stayed unmatched. This CDR3 is 16 amino acids long. The germline V gene has CDR1 SGDLS and CDR2 YYNGEE. The CDR3 is CASSVGLAGGRETQYF. The CDR3 nucleotides read TGTGCCAGCAGCGTAGGACTAGCGGGGGGGCGGGAGACCCAGTACTTC.

The chain employs TRBV11-1 and TRBJ1-1; D possibly corresponds to TRBD1 (5 bases). This CDR3 comprises 13 residues. Trimming pared 2 bases from V and 5 bases from J, leaving 9 bases between. Germline CDR1 SGHAT, CDR2 FQDESV (reference sequence). The CDR3 here is CASSLQGTTEAFF. CDR3 DNA sequence: TGTGCCAGCAGCTTACAGGGTACGACTGAAGCTTTCTTT.

The V gene is TRBV2, the J gene TRBJ1-1, with a weak D call TRBD1 (6 bases). The CDR3 runs to 14 residues. CDR1 is SNHLY, CDR2 FYNNEI, per germline. V was cut by 5 bases and J by 2 bases, with 12 bases left in between. The CDR3 coding sequence is TGTGCCAGCAGTAAGGACAGATTTAACACTGAAGCTTTCTTT. Its translation is CASSKDRFNTEAFF. Filled out from reference TRBV2 and TRBJ1-1, the complete variable domain reads EPEVTQTPSHQVTQMGQEVILRCVPISNHLYFYWYRQILGQKVEFLVSFYNNEISEKSEIFDDQFSVERPDGSNFTLKIRSTKLEDSAMYFCASSKDRFNTEAFFGQGTRLTVV.

The chain recombines TRBV7-2 with TRBJ1-1; 7 bases fit TRBD1. J lost 8 bases, V lost 4 bases, and 4 bases had no gene match. CDR1 SGHTA and CDR2 FQGNSA come from the germline V gene. The CDR3 totals 12 residues. CDR3 sequence: CASSSRGAEAFF. In DNA, the CDR3 is TGTGCCAGCAGCTCCAGGGGGGCCGAAGCTTTCTTT.

This sequence joins TRBV28 and TRBJ2-5; TRBD1 matches at 7 bases. CDR3 size: 14 residues. Germline loops: CDR1 MDHEN, CDR2 SYDVKM. Trimming at V came to 11 bases and at J to 5 bases, leaving 14 bases not matched to a gene. Written as DNA, the CDR3 is TGTGCCTCCAGGGGGAGATCCCTCTTGGAGACCCAGTACTTC. This codes for CASRGRSLLETQYF.